This passage covers 2 T cell receptor beta chains from one sample sequenced in a study of T cell responses to AZD1222 COVID-19 vaccine. Assay used: immunoSEQ multiplex PCR; TCRdb lists only in-frame clones, some missing. Of approximately 100,000 clones in the sample, about 86% were seen once. This specimen consisted of peripheral blood, obtained on day 0 of AZD1222 vaccination. The receptor source for this set is an adult in good health.

The chain is built from TRBV7-9 and TRBJ2-6; D call uncertain. Trimming took off 2 bases at V and 3 bases at J, with 8 bases between the two ends. Per the germline V gene, CDR1 is SEHNR and CDR2 is FQNEAQ (reference sequence). There are 15 residues in the CDR3. In nucleotides, the CDR3 is TGTGCCAGCAGCTTAAGGGTCAGTGGGGCCAACGTCCTGACTTTC. Its translation: CASSLRVSGANVLTF.

This sequence joins TRBV5-3 and TRBJ2-1; 8 positions match TRBD1. TRBV5-3 is an ORF; its function is uncertain. Trimming removed 3 bases from V and 8 bases from J; junction bases left unmatched: 7. The CDR3 loop spans 14 amino acids. In DNA, the CDR3 is TGTGCCAGAAGCTCGCGGACAGGGTCGGATGAGCAGTTCTTC. Encoded protein: CARSSRTGSDEQFF.